The clone carrying this T cell receptor (beta chain) was observed once. This entry belongs to a study of blood T cell repertoires in COVID-19. Study-level information: COVID-19 samples, acute and convalescent, were from the United States, Italy and Spain. From T cells, B-cell-depleted T cells, or PBMCs came the material, which was cDNA or gDNA.

The authors' processing: Estimates of nucleated cell counts were drawn from the amplification of reference gene primers. The repertoire was sequenced with immunoSEQ multiplex PCR; TCRdb's copy has only in-frame clones and lacks some. The DNA gave D and trimming, while V, J and clone size come from that table. The sample has tens of thousands of clones, approximately 85% seen once. This CDR3 comprises 16 residues. V was cut by 7 bases and J by 2 bases, with 21 bases left in between. Looked up from germline, CDR1 is SGHTS and CDR2 is YDEGEE. It was during active infection that Seattle patients were enrolled and then longitudinally followed.

Sequencing was carried out using peripheral blood. The V gene is TRBV5-8, the J gene TRBJ1-1; D is undetermined. The TCR comes from an elderly woman with COVID-19, enrolled during active disease. The CDR3 sequence: CASVGTGQRKNTEAFF. The DNA of the CDR3 is TGTGCCAGCGTAGGTACGGGTCAGCGGAAAAACACTGAAGCTTTCTTT.